The clone carrying this T cell receptor beta chain has at least ten counts. Its cognate antigen is unknown. Different DNA sequences within this sample yield the same CDR3. The sample originates from a study of shared clonotypes between healthy human individuals. CD4+ cells underwent separation, giving CD45RA+ naive and CD45RA-negative memory subsets. The V and J ends lost 1 base and 5 bases respectively, with 8 bases between them. This CDR3 comprises 14 residues. Germline assignment: CDR1 SGHVS and CDR2 FNYEAQ. Findings of the study overall: Limited genetic and exposure-history diversity came from having few donors. Larger estimated richness was generally recorded for naive subsets relative to memory subsets.

The table came from immunoSEQ multiplex PCR; TCRdb's copy has only in-frame clones and leaves some out. The sample lists 550,000 to 800,000 clones, approximately 74% occurring once. This chain links TRBV7-6 with TRBJ2-2; maybe TRBD2 (6 bases). This clonotype was obtained from a woman in her twenties or thirties in good health. Sequenced: memory CD4+ T cells sorted from blood. The subset denotes: CD45RA-negative fraction. CDR3 DNA sequence: TGTGCCAGCAGCTTAGGGACTACTACCGGGGAGCTGTTTTTT. Protein product: CASSLGTTTGELFF.